This entry lists 28 T cell receptor beta chains sequenced from one sample in a study of shared clonotypes between healthy human individuals. TCRdb's copy holds only in-frame clones and misses some; the assay was immunoSEQ multiplex PCR. The sample lists 600,000 to 750,000 clones, about 78% occurring once. Source material: memory CD4+ T cells sorted from blood. Subset meaning: CD45RA-negative fraction. These receptors were taken from a woman aged 30 to 39 in good health.

CDR3 in DNA: TGTGCCAGCAGCTTAAGCGGGGTCCAAGAGACCCAGTACTTC. Translation: CASSLSGVQETQYF. The chain employs TRBV7-2 and TRBJ2-5; 7 bases match TRBD2. J lost 1 base, V lost 2 bases, and 1 base had no gene match. The germline V gene has CDR1 SGHTA and CDR2 FQGNSA. The CDR3 has 14 residues.

The rearrangement links TRBV5-1 to TRBJ1-3; D is unclear. Trimming left V 0 bases short and J 0 bases short, with 10 bases between. CDR1 SGHRS and CDR2 YFSETQ come from the germline V gene. This CDR3 is built from 16 residues. The CDR3 spells CASSLAWPASGNTIYF. DNA for the CDR3: TGCGCCAGCAGCTTGGCCTGGCCGGCCTCTGGAAACACCATATATTTT. The whole variable domain, remainder taken from reference TRBV5-1 and TRBJ1-3, is KAGVTQTPRYLIKTRGQQVTLSCSPISGHRSVSWYQQTPGQGLQFLFEYFSETQRNKGNFPGRFSGRQFSNSRSEMNVSTLELGDSALYLCASSLAWPASGNTIYFGEGSWLTVV.

J is TRBJ1-2 and V is TRBV7-8; D is uncertain. V was trimmed by 5 bases and J by 3 bases, leaving 10 bases between them. CDR3 length equals 13 residues. CDR1 is SGHVS and CDR2 is FQNEAQ in the germline V gene. The CDR3 DNA follows: TGTGCCAGCAGCCCGCAGAGGGACTATGGCTACACCTTC. Amino acids: CASSPQRDYGYTF.

This CDR3 reads CAIQGGLDRYEQYF. The CDR3 DNA reads TGTGCCATCCAAGGGGGACTAGACCGGTACGAGCAGTACTTC. The J gene is TRBJ2-7, the V gene TRBV10-3; 8 nucleotides line up with TRBD2. Trimming removed 8 bases from V and 4 bases from J; junction bases left unmatched: 10. There are 14 residues in the CDR3. Germline-derived CDR1 and CDR2 are ENHRY and SYGVKD.

CDR3 amino acids: CASSESPGAGEKLFF. The CDR3 coding sequence is TGCGCCAGCAGTGAGTCGCCGGGGGCGGGAGAAAAACTGTTTTTT. The V gene is TRBV10-1, the J gene TRBJ1-4; perhaps TRBD1 as D (6 bases). The CDR3 extends over 15 amino acids. Germline V lookup: CDR1 WNHNN, CDR2 SYGVQD (reference sequence). Trimming removed 0 bases at V and 8 bases at J, with 13 bases between.

The chain uses TRBV18 and TRBJ1-3; D is perhaps TRBD1 (5 bases). Germline V CDR1 and CDR2: KGHSH, LQKENI. The V end lost 4 bases, the J end lost 4 bases, and 11 bases lay between the germline ends. This CDR3 has 14 amino acids. The CDR3 sequence: CASSQGFGGNTIYF. The CDR3 DNA sequence: TGTGCCAGCTCACAGGGGTTTGGCGGAAACACCATATATTTT.

Concerning this clone itself: A read error may explain this, as a much larger clone is one base away. This chain joins TRBV29-1 and TRBJ2-1, with 8 bases that match TRBD1. Per the germline V gene, CDR1 is SQVTM and CDR2 is ANQGSEA. The CDR3 covers 14 residues. The CDR3 spells CSVSGGLVINEQLF. The CDR3, as DNA: TGCAGCGTCTCAGGGGGCCTGGTTATCAATGAGCAGCTCTTC.

V gene TRBV15 combines with J gene TRBJ1-4; D might be TRBD1 (5 bases). V lost 3 bases, J lost 1 base, and 18 bases lay in between. Germline V gene data show CDR1 as LNHNV and CDR2 as YYDKDF (reference sequence). CDR3 length: 18 amino acids. CDR3 loop: CATSRVPGRRLTNEKLFF. Here the CDR3 DNA reads TGTGCCACCAGCAGGGTACCGGGACGGAGACTAACTAATGAAAAACTGTTTTTT.

The rearrangement uses TRBV9 and TRBJ2-1; D is uncertain. Germline CDR1 is SGDLS and CDR2 is YYNGEE. V lost 4 bases to trimming and J lost 3 bases, with 14 bases between them. The CDR3 is 15 amino acids. CDR3 DNA: TGTGCCAGCAGCCCAAGGGTAAAGGGCTACAATGAGCAGTTCTTC. It specifies CASSPRVKGYNEQFF.

The J gene is TRBJ2-1, the V gene TRBV7-8, with 13 bases identical to TRBD2. V dropped 5 bases and J dropped 9; count of bases not matched to a gene: 10. The CDR3 has 16 residues. From germline, CDR1 is SGHVS and CDR2 FQNEAQ. CDR3 residues: CASSTRTSGSEFEQFF. The CDR3 nucleotides read TGTGCCAGCAGCACTCGGACTAGCGGGAGCGAGTTTGAGCAGTTCTTC.

The gene calls are TRBV19 and TRBJ1-2; D unresolved. The ends were cut back, 4 bases at V and 0 bases at J, with 9 bases in the middle. The germline CDR1 and CDR2 sequences are LNHDA and SQIVND (reference sequence). The CDR3 covers 14 residues. CDR3 residues: CASSRSGANYGYTF. Written as DNA, the CDR3 is TGTGCCAGTAGTAGGTCGGGAGCTAACTATGGCTACACCTTC.

This clone was detected only a few times. CDR3 sequence (DNA): TGTGCCAGCATCCAGAAAGCGGGAGGGGAGACCCAGTACTTC. Protein product: CASIQKAGGETQYF. This chain links TRBV6-5 with TRBJ2-5, with 10 bases lining up with TRBD2. Germline V gene lookup returns CDR1 MNHEY and CDR2 SVGAGI. CDR3 length equals 14 residues. The J segment lost 5 bases and the V segment lost 7 bases, leaving 7 bases of the junction unmatched.

This chain joins TRBV4-1 and TRBJ2-5, with 12 nucleotides matching TRBD2. V was pared by 1 base and J by 4 bases, with 13 bases of the junction left unmatched. The CDR3 loop spans 19 amino acids. Germline CDR1 reads MGHRA; CDR2 reads YSYEKL. DNA of the CDR3: TGCGCCAGCAGCCAAGGGTACCGTCTAGCGGGAGGGGTTGGAGAGACCCAGTACTTC. It is translated as CASSQGYRLAGGVGETQYF.

The chain has TRBV28 and TRBJ2-7; 9 positions match TRBD2. V lost 6 bases to trimming and J lost 1 base; unmatched junction nucleotides: 1. In germline, CDR1 is MDHEN, CDR2 SYDVKM. The CDR3 contains 13 residues. Written as DNA, the CDR3 is TGTGCCAGCAGACTAGCGGGTTCCTACGAGCAGTACTTC. It yields the protein CASRLAGSYEQYF.

This rearrangement joins TRBV28 to TRBJ1-2, with D tentatively TRBD1 (6 bases). Trimming pared 6 bases from V and 13 bases from J, leaving 15 bases between. Per germline, CDR1 MDHEN and CDR2 SYDVKM. This CDR3 has 11 residues. Written as DNA, the CDR3 is TGTGCCAGCAGCAAAATTGGACAGTTCACCTTC. It encodes CASSKIGQFTF.

The chain carries TRBV5-8 and TRBJ1-3, with 7 positions matching TRBD1. Germline assignment: CDR1 SGHTS and CDR2 YDEGEE. The J segment lost 4 bases and the V segment lost 3 bases, leaving 16 bases of the junction unmatched. The CDR3 sequence is 18 residues long. The CDR3 protein is CASSSSNPTGRYGNTIYF. As DNA, the CDR3 is TGTGCCAGCAGCTCCTCAAACCCGACAGGGCGATACGGAAACACCATATATTTT.

The rearrangement uses TRBV10-1 and TRBJ2-2; the D is unclear. V was cut by 6 bases and J by 5 bases, with 10 bases left in between. CDR1 and CDR2 (germline): WNHNN, SYGVQD (reference sequence). The CDR3 covers 13 residues. CDR3 region: CASSDGRTGELFF. As DNA, the CDR3 is TGCGCCAGCAGCGATGGGCGGACCGGGGAGCTGTTTTTT.

With regard to this clone: The same CDR3 arises from other DNA sequences in this sample as well. This chain connects TRBV5-1 to TRBJ2-1, with D possibly matching TRBD2 (5 bases). The V end was cut by 0 bases, the J end by 4 bases, with 8 bases between. The germline CDR1 and CDR2 sequences are SGHRS and YFSETQ. The CDR3 extends over 14 amino acids. The CDR3 nucleotides read TGCGCCAGCAGCTTGGAGGGCGGGTACAATGAGCAGTTCTTC. Its translation: CASSLEGGYNEQFF.

The chain has TRBV6-1 and TRBJ2-7; 8 positions match TRBD1. Germline V gene sequence: CDR1 MNHNS, CDR2 SASEGT. This CDR3 has 12 amino acids. Trimming took 4 bases from V and 6 from J; bases not matched to a gene: 2. In nucleotides, the CDR3 is TGTGCCAGCAGTGCAACAGGGGGCGAGCAGTACTTC. Translation gives CASSATGGEQYF.

This clone was counted only a few times. The chain links TRBV7-9 to TRBJ2-5, with a possible D match to TRBD1 (5 bases). V was pared by 3 bases and J by 5 bases, with 13 bases between. CDR3 length: 14 residues. Per germline, CDR1 SEHNR and CDR2 FQNEAQ (reference sequence). This CDR3 is CASSFSLGAETQYF. The CDR3 bases are TGTGCCAGCAGCTTTTCCCTAGGGGCCGAGACCCAGTACTTC.

This chain links TRBV14 with TRBJ2-7; 7 nucleotides align to TRBD2. The ends lost 3 bases at V and 0 bases at J; junction bases unmatched: 17. The CDR3 runs to 19 residues. Germline V CDR1 and CDR2: SGHDN, FVKESK. CDR3 in DNA: TGTGCCAGCAGCCATAGGAGTTTCGTTAGCGGGTACCTCTCCTACGAGCAGTACTTC. As protein: CASSHRSFVSGYLSYEQYF.

This clone was observed a single time. The J gene is TRBJ2-7, the V gene TRBV19; possible D gene TRBD2, 6 bases. The CDR3 runs to 16 residues. V was cut by 5 bases and J by 6 bases, with 23 bases left in between. Germline-derived CDR1 and CDR2 are LNHDA and SQIVND (reference sequence). The CDR3 region is CASSVRGDGVEGEQYF. The DNA for the CDR3 is TGTGCCAGTAGTGTCCGAGGGGACGGGGTGGAGGGCGAGCAGTACTTC.

In this sample, this clone turned up once. The chain is built from TRBV11-2 and TRBJ2-1; perhaps TRBD1 as D (6 bases). Germline values: CDR1 SGHAT, CDR2 FQNNGV. The CDR3 length is 15 residues. V lost 2 bases to trimming and J lost 7 bases, with 15 bases between them. The CDR3 DNA reads as TGTGCCAGCAGCTTAAGCCAGGGGTATTCAAATGAGCAGTTCTTC. This codes for CASSLSQGYSNEQFF.

J is TRBJ2-5 and V is TRBV7-2; the match to TRBD1 covers 10 bases. This CDR3 is built from 18 residues. The germline CDR1 and CDR2 sequences are SGHTA and FQGNSA. V was clipped by 1 base and J by 5 bases; unmatched bases: 13. The CDR3 region has the DNA TGTGCCAGCAGCTTAGGACGCTCCGGGGGACAGGGGCGGGAGACCCAGTACTTC. Its translation: CASSLGRSGGQGRETQYF.

V and J are TRBV7-9 and TRBJ1-1; TRBD1 matches at 10 bases. Per germline, CDR1 SEHNR and CDR2 FQNEAQ (reference sequence). The CDR3 is 16 residues long. V lost 5 bases and J lost 0; bases outside the gene matches: 6. The CDR3 region has the DNA TGTGCCAGCAGCCCCTGGGACAGGGGTTTGAACACTGAAGCTTTCTTT. It translates to CASSPWDRGLNTEAFF.

The CDR3 DNA follows: TGTGCCAGCAGCCAACGACAGCTCTACGAGCAGTACTTC. Translated: CASSQRQLYEQYF. The chain has TRBV7-9 and TRBJ2-7, with D maybe TRBD1 (5 bases). Germline-derived CDR1 and CDR2 are SEHNR and FQNEAQ (reference sequence). Deletions cut 5 bases from V and 3 bases from J, with 11 bases between. CDR3 length equals 13 residues.

The genes are TRBV7-9 and TRBJ2-2; unclear D gene. Germline assignment: CDR1 SEHNR and CDR2 FQNEAQ (reference sequence). The CDR3 consists of 16 residues. V lost 7 bases, J lost 1 base, and 16 bases lay in between. In nucleotides, the CDR3 is TGTGCCAGCACCCGCTCCGTCGATTTGAACACCGGGGAGCTGTTTTTT. This sequence encodes CASTRSVDLNTGELFF.

This chain links TRBV14 with TRBJ2-3; no firm D call. This CDR3 spans 17 amino acids. V was trimmed by 0 bases and J by 3 bases, leaving 16 bases between them. Germline V lookup: CDR1 SGHDN, CDR2 FVKESK. The CDR3 DNA sequence: TGTGCCAGCAGCCAAGATAAAGGACCCCAAAGGACAGATACGCAGTATTTT. This sequence encodes CASSQDKGPQRTDTQYF.